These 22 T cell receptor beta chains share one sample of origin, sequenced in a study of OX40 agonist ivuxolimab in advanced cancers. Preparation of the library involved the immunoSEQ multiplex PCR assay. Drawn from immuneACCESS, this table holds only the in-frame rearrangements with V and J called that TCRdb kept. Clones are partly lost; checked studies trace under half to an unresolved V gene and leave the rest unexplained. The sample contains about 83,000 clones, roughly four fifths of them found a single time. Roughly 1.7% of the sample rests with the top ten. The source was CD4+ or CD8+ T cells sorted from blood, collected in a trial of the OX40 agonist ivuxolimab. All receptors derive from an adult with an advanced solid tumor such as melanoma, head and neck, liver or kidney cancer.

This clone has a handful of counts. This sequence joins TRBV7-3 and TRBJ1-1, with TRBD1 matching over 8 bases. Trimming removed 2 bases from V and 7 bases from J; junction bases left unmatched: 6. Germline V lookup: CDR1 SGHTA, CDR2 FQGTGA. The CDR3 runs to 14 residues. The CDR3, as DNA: TGTGCCAGCAGCTTAGCGACAGGGGTGGGTGAAGCTTTCTTT. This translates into CASSLATGVGEAFF. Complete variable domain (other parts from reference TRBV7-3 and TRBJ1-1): GAGVSQTPSNKVTEKGKYVELRCDPISGHTALYWYRQSLGQGPEFLIYFQGTGAADDSGLPNDRFFAVRPEGSVSTLKIQRTERGDSAVYLCASSLATGVGEAFFGQGTRLTVV.

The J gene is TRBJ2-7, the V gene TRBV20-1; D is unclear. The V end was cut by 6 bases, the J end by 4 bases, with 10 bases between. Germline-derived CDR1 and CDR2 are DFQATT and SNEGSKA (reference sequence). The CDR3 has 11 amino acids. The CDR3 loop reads CSADRSYEQYF. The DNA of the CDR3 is TGCAGTGCGGATCGGAGTTACGAGCAGTACTTC.

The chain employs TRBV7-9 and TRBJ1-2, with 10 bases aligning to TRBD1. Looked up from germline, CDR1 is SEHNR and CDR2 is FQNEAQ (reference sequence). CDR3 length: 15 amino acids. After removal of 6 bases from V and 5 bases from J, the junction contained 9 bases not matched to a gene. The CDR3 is CASSRQGANFYGYTF. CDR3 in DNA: TGTGCCAGCAGTCGACAGGGGGCGAACTTTTATGGCTACACCTTC.

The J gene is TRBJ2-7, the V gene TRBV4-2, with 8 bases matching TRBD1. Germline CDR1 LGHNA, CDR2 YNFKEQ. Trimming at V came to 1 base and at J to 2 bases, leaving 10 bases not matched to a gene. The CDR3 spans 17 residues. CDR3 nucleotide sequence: TGTGCCAGCAGCCAAGCTTGGGGGACAGGAGGAACCTACGAGCAGTACTTC. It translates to CASSQAWGTGGTYEQYF.

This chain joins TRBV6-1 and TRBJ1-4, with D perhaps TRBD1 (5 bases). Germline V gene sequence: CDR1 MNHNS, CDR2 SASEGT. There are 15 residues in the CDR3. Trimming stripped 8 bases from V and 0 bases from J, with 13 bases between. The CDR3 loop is CASGRSGATNEKLFF. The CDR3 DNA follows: TGTGCCAGCGGCAGGTCGGGGGCAACTAATGAAAAACTGTTTTTT.

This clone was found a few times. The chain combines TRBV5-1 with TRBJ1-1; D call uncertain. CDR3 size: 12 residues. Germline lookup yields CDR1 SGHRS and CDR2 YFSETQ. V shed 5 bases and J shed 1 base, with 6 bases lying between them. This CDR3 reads CASSRGNTEAFF. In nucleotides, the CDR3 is TGCGCCAGCAGTAGAGGGAACACTGAAGCTTTCTTT.

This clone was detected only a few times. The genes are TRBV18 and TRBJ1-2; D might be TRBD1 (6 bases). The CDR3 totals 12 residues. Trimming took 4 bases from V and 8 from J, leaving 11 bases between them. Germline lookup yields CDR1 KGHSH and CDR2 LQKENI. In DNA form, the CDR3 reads TGTGCCAGCTCACAAAACAGGGAAGGCTACACCTTC. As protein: CASSQNREGYTF.

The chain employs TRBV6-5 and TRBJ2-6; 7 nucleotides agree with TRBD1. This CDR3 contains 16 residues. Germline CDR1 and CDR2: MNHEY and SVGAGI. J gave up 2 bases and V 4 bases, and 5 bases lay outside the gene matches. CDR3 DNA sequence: TGTGCCAGCAGTTCCGGGACAGCTCCTGGGGCCAACGTCCTGACTTTC. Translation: CASSSGTAPGANVLTF.

CDR3 region: CASSPRKGLGNTEAFF. DNA of the CDR3: TGTGCCAGTAGTCCCCGGAAGGGGTTAGGGAACACTGAAGCTTTCTTT. The rearrangement joins TRBV19 to TRBJ1-1; D possibly corresponds to TRBD1 (5 bases). Trimming took off 5 bases at V and 1 base at J, with 17 bases between the two ends. The CDR3 extends over 16 amino acids. Germline CDR1 is LNHDA and CDR2 is SQIVND (reference sequence).

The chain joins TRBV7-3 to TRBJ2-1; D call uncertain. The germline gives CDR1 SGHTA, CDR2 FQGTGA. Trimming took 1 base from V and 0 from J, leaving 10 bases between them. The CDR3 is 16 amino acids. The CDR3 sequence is CASSLMGASSYNEQFF. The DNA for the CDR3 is TGTGCCAGCAGCTTAATGGGCGCAAGCTCCTACAATGAGCAGTTCTTC. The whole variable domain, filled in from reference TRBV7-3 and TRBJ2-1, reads GAGVSQTPSNKVTEKGKYVELRCDPISGHTALYWYRQSLGQGPEFLIYFQGTGAADDSGLPNDRFFAVRPEGSVSTLKIQRTERGDSAVYLCASSLMGASSYNEQFFGPGTRLTVL.

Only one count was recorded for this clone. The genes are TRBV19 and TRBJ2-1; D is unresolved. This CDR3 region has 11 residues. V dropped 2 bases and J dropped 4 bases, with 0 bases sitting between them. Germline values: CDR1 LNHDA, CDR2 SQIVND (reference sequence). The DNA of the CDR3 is TGTGCCAGTAGTATATACAATGAGCAGTTCTTC. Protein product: CASSIYNEQFF.

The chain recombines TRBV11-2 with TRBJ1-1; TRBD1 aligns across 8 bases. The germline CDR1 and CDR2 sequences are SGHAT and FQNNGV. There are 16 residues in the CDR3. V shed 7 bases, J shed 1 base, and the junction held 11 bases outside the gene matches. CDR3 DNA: TGTGCCAGCATCCCCGGGGGACAGGCGGAGAACACTGAAGCTTTCTTT. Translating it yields CASIPGGQAENTEAFF.

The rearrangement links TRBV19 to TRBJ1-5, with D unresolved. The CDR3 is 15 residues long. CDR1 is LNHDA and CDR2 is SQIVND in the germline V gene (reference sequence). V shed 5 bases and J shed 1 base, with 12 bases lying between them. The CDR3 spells CASSGSGWSNQPQHF. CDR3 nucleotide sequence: TGTGCCAGTAGTGGATCAGGTTGGAGCAATCAGCCCCAGCATTTT.

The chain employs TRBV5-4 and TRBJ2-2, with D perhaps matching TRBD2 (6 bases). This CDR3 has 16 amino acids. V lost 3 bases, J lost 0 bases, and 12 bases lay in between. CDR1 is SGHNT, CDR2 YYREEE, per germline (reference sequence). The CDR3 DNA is TGTGCCAGCAGCTGGGGAGCGGGTCCGAACACCGGGGAGCTGTTTTTT. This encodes CASSWGAGPNTGELFF. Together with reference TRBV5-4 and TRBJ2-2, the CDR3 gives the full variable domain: ETGVTQSPTHLIKTRGQQVTLRCSSQSGHNTVSWYQQALGQGPQFIFQYYREEENGRGNFPPRFSGLQFPNYSSELNVNALELDDSALYLCASSWGAGPNTGELFFGEGSRLTVL.

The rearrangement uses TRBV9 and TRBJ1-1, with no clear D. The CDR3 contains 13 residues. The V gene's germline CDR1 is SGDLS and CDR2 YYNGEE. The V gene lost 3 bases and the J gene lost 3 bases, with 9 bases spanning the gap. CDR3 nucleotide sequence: TGTGCCAGCAGCGCCCGGATCTACACTGAAGCTTTCTTT. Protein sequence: CASSARIYTEAFF.

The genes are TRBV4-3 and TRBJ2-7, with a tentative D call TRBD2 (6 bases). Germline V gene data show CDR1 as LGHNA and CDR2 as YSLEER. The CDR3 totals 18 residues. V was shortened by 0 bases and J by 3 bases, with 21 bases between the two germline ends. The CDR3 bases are TGCGCCAGCAGCCAAGAAGTCGGGGGTAACAGTTTATTCTACGAGCAGTACTTC. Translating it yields CASSQEVGGNSLFYEQYF.

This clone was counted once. CDR3 coding DNA: TGTGCCACCAGCATCACAGGGGATACACTGTTTTTT. Translating it yields CATSITGDTLFF. The gene calls are TRBV15 and TRBJ1-4; 7 bases fit TRBD1. With V trimmed by 4 bases and J by 13 bases, 6 bases remained unmatched. CDR1 is LNHNV and CDR2 is YYDKDF in the germline V gene (reference sequence). This CDR3 has 12 residues.

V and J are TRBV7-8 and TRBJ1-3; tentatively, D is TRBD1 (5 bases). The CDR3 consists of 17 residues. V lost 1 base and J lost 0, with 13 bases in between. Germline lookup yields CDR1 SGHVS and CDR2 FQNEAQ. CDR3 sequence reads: CASSLGGGEGSGNTIYF. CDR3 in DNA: TGTGCCAGCAGCTTAGGTGGGGGGGAAGGCTCTGGAAACACCATATATTTT. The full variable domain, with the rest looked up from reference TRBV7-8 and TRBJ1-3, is GAGVSQSPRYKVAKRGQDVALRCDPISGHVSLFWYQQALGQGPEFLTYFQNEAQLDKSGLPSDRFFAERPEGSVSTLKIQRTQQEDSAVYLCASSLGGGEGSGNTIYFGEGSWLTVV.

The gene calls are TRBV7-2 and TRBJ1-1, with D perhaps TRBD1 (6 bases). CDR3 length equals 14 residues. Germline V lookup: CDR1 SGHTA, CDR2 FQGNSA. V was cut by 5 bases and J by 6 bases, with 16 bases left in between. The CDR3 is CASSKGQMGPEAFF. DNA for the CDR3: TGTGCCAGCAGCAAAGGACAGATGGGGCCTGAAGCTTTCTTT.

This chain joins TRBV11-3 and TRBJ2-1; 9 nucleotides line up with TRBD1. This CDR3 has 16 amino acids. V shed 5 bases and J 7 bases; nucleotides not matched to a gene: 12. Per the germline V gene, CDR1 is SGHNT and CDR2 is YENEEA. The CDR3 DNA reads TGTGCCAGCAGCGGGGTGGACAGGGGTGGCCGTAATGAGCAGTTCTTC. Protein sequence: CASSGVDRGGRNEQFF.

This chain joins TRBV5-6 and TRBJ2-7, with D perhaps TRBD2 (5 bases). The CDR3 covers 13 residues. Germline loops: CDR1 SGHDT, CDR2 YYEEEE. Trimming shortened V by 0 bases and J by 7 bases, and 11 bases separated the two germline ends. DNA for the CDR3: TGTGCCAGCAGCTTGGTCGGGCCGGGGGAGCAGTACTTC. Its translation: CASSLVGPGEQYF.

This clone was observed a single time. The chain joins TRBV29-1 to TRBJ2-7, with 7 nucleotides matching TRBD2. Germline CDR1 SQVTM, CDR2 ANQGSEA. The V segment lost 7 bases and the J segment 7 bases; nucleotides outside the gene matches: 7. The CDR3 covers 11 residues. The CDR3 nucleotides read TGCAGCGGAACCGAGGGAGGGGAGCAGTACTTC. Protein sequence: CSGTEGGEQYF.